This is a list of T cell receptor beta chains from one sample in a study of shared clonotypes between healthy human individuals. Sequenced by immunoSEQ multiplex PCR; TCRdb stores in-frame clones only, minus some. The data hold 2 million to 3 million clones, with over 85% observed a single time. Input material: naive CD4+ T cells from PBMCs. The receptors originated from a man aged 18 to 30 in good health. Some clones in this sample may be carry-over from other donors' samples. Each CDR3 is given with its conserved first and last residue. Fields, in order: D gene, clone size, J gene, V gene, CDR3 DNA, CDR3 protein. A D gene is named only where the DNA matches it firmly. The listing skips clone size in some rows; elsewhere it reads once, few, many or a size class.

. . TRBJ1-3 TRBV7-2 TGTGCCAGCAGCTTCACAGGGTTCATTGGAAACACCATATATTTT CASSFTGFIGNTIYF
TRBD2 . TRBJ2-1 TRBV5-1 TGCGCCAGCAGCTTGGGAGGGACTAGCGGGAGGCTTCGGAATGAGCAGTTCTTC CASSLGGTSGRLRNEQFF
. . TRBJ2-1 TRBV18 TGTGCCAGCTCACCAGCCCCGGGAATTGAGCAGTTCTTC CASSPAPGIEQFF
TRBD1 . TRBJ1-2 TRBV9 TGTGCCAGCAGCCCAAGGAGTTTCGGGACAGTCTATGGCTACACCTTC CASSPRSFGTVYGYTF
TRBD1 few TRBJ1-1 TRBV19 TGTGCCAGTAGTATCCTTCGACAGGGGACTGAAGCTTTCTTT CASSILRQGTEAFF
. . TRBJ2-5 TRBV29-1 TGCAGCGTGGGCCAAGGTTCAGAGACCCAGTACTTC CSVGQGSETQYF
. . TRBJ1-2 TRBV4-3 TGCGCCAGCAGCCAACGCCGAACGGACTATGGCTACACCTTC CASSQRRTDYGYTF
TRBD2 . TRBJ2-1 TRBV5-1 TGCGCCAGCAGCTTGGCCCGGGGGGGCTCCTACAATGAGCAGTTCTTC CASSLARGGSYNEQFF
TRBD2 once TRBJ2-2 TRBV28 TGTGCCAGCACCGCGGGACTAGCACCCGGGGAGCTGTTTTTT CASTAGLAPGELFF
. . TRBJ1-3 TRBV6-1 TGTGCCAGCGGGAAGGGGGGAAACACCATATATTTT CASGKGGNTIYF
. . TRBJ2-5 TRBV7-8 TGTGCCAGCAGCGATTCAGGGAGGGAGACCCAGTACTTC CASSDSGRETQYF
. . TRBJ1-2 TRBV5-4 TGTACCAGCGTCAGACAGCCCAACTATGGCTACACCTTC CTSVRQPNYGYTF
. . TRBJ2-4 TRBV29-1 TGCAGCGTAGCGACAGTAGCCAAAAACATTCAGTACTTC CSVATVAKNIQYF
. . TRBJ2-7 TRBV7-9 TGTGCCAGCAGCCATCCCCGTAGGGCCTACGAGCAGTACTTC CASSHPRRAYEQYF
TRBD1 . TRBJ1-2 TRBV5-1 TGCGCCAGCAGCTTGTCGCCGGGACAGGGGGCCGATGGCTACACCTTC CASSLSPGQGADGYTF
. . TRBJ1-4 TRBV28 TGTGCCAGCAGCCAACAGGAGAACGAAAAACTGTTTTTT CASSQQENEKLFF
TRBD1 . TRBJ2-1 TRBV9 TGTGCCAGCAGCGGACGTCCCGGGACAGGGGTTGAGCAGTTCTTC CASSGRPGTGVEQFF
. once TRBJ2-7 TRBV30 TGTGCCTGGAGTGGGCCGACCTACGAGCAGTACTTC CAWSGPTYEQYF
TRBD1 . TRBJ2-5 TRBV30 TGTGCCTGGAGTTTGACAGGGGGCCCCCAAGAGACCCAGTACTTC CAWSLTGGPQETQYF
. . TRBJ1-1 TRBV5-1 TGCGCCAGCAGCGAGGCACAGAACACTGAAGCTTTCTTT CASSEAQNTEAFF
. . TRBJ1-3 TRBV7-6 TGTGCCAGCAGCACCCGGACGGAGAGCTCTGGAAACACCATATATTTT CASSTRTESSGNTIYF
TRBD1 . TRBJ2-7 TRBV25-1 TGTGCCAGCAGTGTGACAGGGATGCAGTACTTC CASSVTGMQYF
. . TRBJ2-3 TRBV29-1 TGCAGCGTCACGGGACATCCAAACACAGATACGCAGTATTTT CSVTGHPNTDTQYF
. . TRBJ2-2 TRBV6-6 TGTGCCAGCAGACGTACTAGGGGGGAGGGGGAGCTGTTTTTT CASRRTRGEGELFF
TRBD2 once TRBJ2-1 TRBV4-2 TGTGCCAGCAGCCAAGATGGAGCGGGAGCAATCTTC CASSQDGAGAIF
. once TRBJ1-4 TRBV28 TGTGCCAGCAGGTCCGGGATCCGTAATGAAAAACTGTTTTTT CASRSGIRNEKLFF
. . TRBJ2-6 TRBV5-4 TGTGCCAGCAGCGTGGTGGGTGGGGCCAACGTCCTGACTTTC CASSVVGGANVLTF
. . TRBJ2-1 TRBV5-4 TGTGCCAGCAGCTTGGGCTTCTCCGAGCAGTTCTTC CASSLGFSEQFF
TRBD2 . TRBJ2-2 TRBV7-2 TGTGCCAGCAGCCGACTCGGTACCGGGAGGACCGGGGAGCTGTTTTTT CASSRLGTGRTGELFF
TRBD1 . TRBJ1-6 TRBV28 TGTGCCAGCAGTTTACAGGGGGCGGGAAATTCACCCCTCCACTTT CASSLQGAGNSPLHF
. . TRBJ2-3 TRBV9 TGTGCCAGCAGCGTTGGGCCCACAGATACGCAGTATTTT CASSVGPTDTQYF
TRBD1 once TRBJ2-3 TRBV19 TGTGCCAGTAGTGAGCCGGGACAGGGCTTCAGAGATACGCAGTATTTT CASSEPGQGFRDTQYF
TRBD2 . TRBJ2-5 TRBV7-9 TGTGCCAGCCGACTAGCGGGGCAAGAGACCCAGTACTTC CASRLAGQETQYF
. . TRBJ2-7 TRBV11-3 TGTGCCAGCAGCCAGACTAGAGGTGAGCAGTACTTC CASSQTRGEQYF
TRBD1 . TRBJ2-5 TRBV5-1 TGCGCCAGCAGCTTGGGACAGGGGATAGGAAAAGAGACCCAGTACTTC CASSLGQGIGKETQYF
TRBD1 . TRBJ1-2 TRBV6-5 TGTGCCAGCTCAACGGGACAGTATGGCTACACCTTC CASSTGQYGYTF
TRBD1 once TRBJ1-2 TRBV7-9 TGTGCCAGCAGCCCGACAGGGGGCTACGGCTACACCTTC CASSPTGGYGYTF
. . TRBJ2-5 TRBV11-2 TGTGCCAGCAGCAAAGACAGCCAAGAGACCCAGTACTTC CASSKDSQETQYF
. . TRBJ2-1 TRBV6-1 TGTGCCAGCAGGGGGTTAAATGAGCAGTTCTTC CASRGLNEQFF
. . TRBJ1-2 TRBV9 TGTGCCAGCAGCGTAGGCAGGGCCTATGGCTACACCTTC CASSVGRAYGYTF
TRBD1 . TRBJ1-4 TRBV2 TGTGCCAGCAGTGACCAGGGGGCAGACTCGGGGGAAAAACTGTTTTTT CASSDQGADSGEKLFF
TRBD1 . TRBJ1-1 TRBV28 TGTGCCAGCAGTTTCACCCAGGGGGCCGGCACTGAAGCTTTCTTT CASSFTQGAGTEAFF
. . TRBJ2-1 TRBV21-1 TGTGCCAGCTATAGTAAGGGTCATGAGCAGTTCTTC CASYSKGHEQFF
TRBD2 . TRBJ2-7 TRBV10-1 TGCGCCAGCAGTGACCTAGCGGGAGGACTCGTCTACGAGCAGTACTTC CASSDLAGGLVYEQYF
TRBD2 . TRBJ2-7 TRBV7-9 TGTGCCAGCAGCACACGGACTAGCGGGAGTTACGAGCAGTACTTC CASSTRTSGSYEQYF
. once TRBJ2-5 TRBV10-3 TGTGCCATCAGAGACACTGGGGAGACCCAGTACTTC CAIRDTGETQYF
TRBD1 . TRBJ1-2 TRBV10-3 TGTGCCATCACCGACAGGGGGGGAAACTATGGCTACACCTTC CAITDRGGNYGYTF
. . TRBJ2-3 TRBV27 TGTGCCAGCAGTCGCGCGGGGGATACGCAGTATTTT CASSRAGDTQYF
. . TRBJ2-1 TRBV7-6 TGTGCCAGCAGCTTAGCCTCTAGCGAGATTGACGATGAGCAGTTCTTC CASSLASSEIDDEQFF
. . TRBJ2-3 TRBV6-4 TGTGCCAGCAGTGAGCGGTGGACAGATACGCAGTATTTT CASSERWTDTQYF